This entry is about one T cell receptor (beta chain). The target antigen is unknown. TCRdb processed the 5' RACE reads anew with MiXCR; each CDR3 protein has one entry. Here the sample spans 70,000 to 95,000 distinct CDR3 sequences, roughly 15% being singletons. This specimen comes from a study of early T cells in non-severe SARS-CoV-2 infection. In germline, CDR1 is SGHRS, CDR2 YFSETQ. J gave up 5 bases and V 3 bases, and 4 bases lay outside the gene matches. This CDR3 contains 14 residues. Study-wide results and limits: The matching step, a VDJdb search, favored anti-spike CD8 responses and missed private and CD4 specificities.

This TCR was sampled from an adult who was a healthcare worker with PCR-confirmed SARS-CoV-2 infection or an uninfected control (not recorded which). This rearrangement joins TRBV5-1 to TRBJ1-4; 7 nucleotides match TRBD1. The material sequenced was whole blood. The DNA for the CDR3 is TGCGCCAGCAGCTCGGGACAGCCCAATGAAAAACTGTTTTTT. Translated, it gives CASSSGQPNEKLFF.